The T cell receptor (beta chain) under discussion was sequenced for a study of identical twins (dated by TCRdb to about 2016). Background for the entire study: To test whether fetal clonotypes persist, the study used deep sequencing on TCR alpha and beta repertoires from monozygotic twins, unrelated adults of various ages, and cord blood. Replicate twin experiments were performed at different times using different library preparation protocols to rule out contamination.

As for this clonotype: Its antigen remains undetermined. Per-base qualities were not stored, and no clone one base away is much larger.

The library was generated by 5' RACE. The sequencer listed for this sample is Illumina HiSeq 2000. A universal primer binding site was introduced by template switching, and a unique molecular identifier was present in the final cDNA, enabling accurate counting of TCR cDNA molecules. Specific primers in the conserved constant-segment region were used to synthesize first-strand cDNA for the TCR alpha and beta chains. To control for contamination, every cDNA library carried two barcodes: a SMART-Mk sample barcode plus Illumina barcodes. TruSeq adapter sequences and Illumina sample barcodes were added in two successive PCR steps. The Illumina HiSeq platform was used with custom primers to sequence TCR alpha and beta cDNA libraries. The original pipeline was this. Raw reads were processed with MiGEC to extract unique molecular identifiers, and MiXCR was used to determine CDR3 positions. For each individual, recombination models were inferred using an EM algorithm with the repgenHMM and IGoR tools. The tcR package in R was used for shared clonotype analysis, with sharing normalized by the product of cloneset sizes. Out-of-frame nonproductive sequences were analyzed to study raw recombination free of thymic and clonal selection effects. The public reads were reprocessed in TCRdb via fastp at Q25 and MiXCR, keeping in-frame beta chains. Records with the same CDR3 protein are collapsed into one entry carrying the most frequent genes and DNA. The V and J calls, along with clone size, are taken from TCRdb and not from the paper's own processing. This sample comprises about 700,000 distinct CDR3 sequences, 6% to 6.5% of them detected only once. The leading ten clones occupy 1.5% to 2% of the sample.

What the study reported, not specific to this receptor: Invariant T cells such as MAIT and iNKT could partly confound zero-insertion analyses, though diverse VJ usage argued against this for most clonotypes. Out-of-frame TCR alpha sequences shared between twins showed an excess of low generation-probability sequences compared with coincidental sharing between unrelated individuals. Abundant cord blood beta clonotypes had fewer insertions, young adult naive repertoires showed a similar but weaker trend, and memory repertoires showed no such trend. In beta out-of-frame sequences, excess twin sharing was weaker, because having fewer shared sequences lowered the signal-to-noise ratio. Because the same donors could not be followed over many years, the conclusions relied on cross-sectional statistical analysis. Out-of-frame TCR alpha sharing in monozygotic twins was systematically underestimated by recombination models, whereas sharing between unrelated individuals was in agreement with the recombination models.

All donors were healthy Caucasians. Three unrelated non-twin adults were also sequenced: a male aged 18 to 29, a male aged 50 to 60 and a female aged 50 to 60. Miltenyi CD45RO+ enrichment and human naive T-cell isolation kits were used to isolate memory (CD45RO+) and naive T cells from PBMC. V is pruned by 4 bases and J by 2 bases, leaving 6 bases of the junction without a gene match. The CDR3 sequence holds 15 residues, the cysteine and phenylalanine included. Only the CDR3 portion is preserved as DNA: 45 bases, with reading frame beginning at the first base. The germline V gene (reference sequence) yields MNHEY for CDR1 and SMNVEV for CDR2.

Sequencing was done on a sample of naive T cells sorted from blood. The cell subset or site label for this specimen denotes: cells isolated with a human naive T-cell isolation kit. The V and J genes are TRBV27 and TRBJ2-7, and TRBD2 matches 9 of the central bases. The clonotype comes from a man aged 18 to 30 in good health. The sequenced DNA: TGTGCCAGCAGTTCCGGACTAGCGACAACCTACGAGCAGTACTTC. Its protein is CASSSGLATTYEQYF.